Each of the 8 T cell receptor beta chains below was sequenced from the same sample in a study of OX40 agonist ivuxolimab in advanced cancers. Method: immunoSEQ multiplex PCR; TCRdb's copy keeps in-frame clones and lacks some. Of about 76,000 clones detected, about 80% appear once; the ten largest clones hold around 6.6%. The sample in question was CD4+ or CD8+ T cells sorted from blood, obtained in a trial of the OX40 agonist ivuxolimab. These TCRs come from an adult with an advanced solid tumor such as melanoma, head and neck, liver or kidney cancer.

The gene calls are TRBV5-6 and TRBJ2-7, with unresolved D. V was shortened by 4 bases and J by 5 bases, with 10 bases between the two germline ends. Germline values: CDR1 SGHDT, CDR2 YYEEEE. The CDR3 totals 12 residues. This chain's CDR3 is CASSLLVNEQYF. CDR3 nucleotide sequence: TGTGCCAGCAGCCTCCTCGTCAACGAGCAGTACTTC.

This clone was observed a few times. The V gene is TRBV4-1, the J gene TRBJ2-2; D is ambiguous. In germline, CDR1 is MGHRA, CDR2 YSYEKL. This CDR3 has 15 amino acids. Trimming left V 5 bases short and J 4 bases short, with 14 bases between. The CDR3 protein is CASSGIISSTGELFF. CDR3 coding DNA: TGCGCCAGCAGCGGAATCATCAGTAGCACCGGGGAGCTGTTTTTT.

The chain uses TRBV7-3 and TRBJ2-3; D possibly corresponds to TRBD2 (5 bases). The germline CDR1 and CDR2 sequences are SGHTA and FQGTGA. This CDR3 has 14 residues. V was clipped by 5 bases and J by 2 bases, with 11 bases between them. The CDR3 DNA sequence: TGTGCCAGCAGCCCGGGGAAAAACACAGATACGCAGTATTTT. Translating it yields CASSPGKNTDTQYF.

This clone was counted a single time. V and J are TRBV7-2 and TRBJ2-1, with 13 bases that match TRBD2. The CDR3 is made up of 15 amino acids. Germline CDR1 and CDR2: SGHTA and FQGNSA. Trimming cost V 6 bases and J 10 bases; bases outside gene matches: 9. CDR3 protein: CASSFRTSGGGEQFF. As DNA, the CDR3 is TGTGCCAGCAGTTTTAGGACTAGCGGGGGAGGGGAGCAGTTCTTC. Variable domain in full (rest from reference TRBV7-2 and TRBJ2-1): GAGVSQSPSNKVTEKGKDVELRCDPISGHTALYWYRQSLGQGLEFLIYFQGNSAPDKSGLPSDRFSAERTGGSVSTLTIQRTQQEDSAVYLCASSFRTSGGGEQFFGPGTRLTVL.

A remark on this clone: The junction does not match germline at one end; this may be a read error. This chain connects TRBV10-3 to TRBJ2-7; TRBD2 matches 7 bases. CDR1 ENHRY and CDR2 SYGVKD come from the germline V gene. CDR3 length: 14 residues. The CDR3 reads CASSYGRTALEQYF. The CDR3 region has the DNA TGTGCCAGCAGTTACGGGAGGACCGCCCTCGAGCAGTACTTC.

CDR3 nucleotide sequence: TGCGCCAGCAGGGGAGACAGGGACTACGAGCAGTACTTC. This sequence encodes CASRGDRDYEQYF. The chain is built from TRBV10-2 and TRBJ2-7; 7 bases align to TRBD1. This CDR3 region has 13 residues. Germline CDR1 reads WSHSY; CDR2 reads SAAADI. J was trimmed by 3 bases and V by 6 bases; bases with no gene match: 5.

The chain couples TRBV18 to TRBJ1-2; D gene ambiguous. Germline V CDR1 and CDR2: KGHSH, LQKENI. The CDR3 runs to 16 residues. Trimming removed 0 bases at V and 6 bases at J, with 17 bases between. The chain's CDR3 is CASSPPLLSQSNGYTF. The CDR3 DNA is TGTGCCAGCTCACCACCGTTACTTAGCCAGTCGAATGGCTACACCTTC.

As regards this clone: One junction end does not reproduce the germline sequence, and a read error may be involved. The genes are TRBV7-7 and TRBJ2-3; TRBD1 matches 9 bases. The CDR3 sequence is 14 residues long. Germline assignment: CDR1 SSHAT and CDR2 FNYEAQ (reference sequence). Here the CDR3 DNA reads TGTGCTAGCAGCTTAGACAGGGGGTCAGATACGCAGTATTTT. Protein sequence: CASSLDRGSDTQYF.